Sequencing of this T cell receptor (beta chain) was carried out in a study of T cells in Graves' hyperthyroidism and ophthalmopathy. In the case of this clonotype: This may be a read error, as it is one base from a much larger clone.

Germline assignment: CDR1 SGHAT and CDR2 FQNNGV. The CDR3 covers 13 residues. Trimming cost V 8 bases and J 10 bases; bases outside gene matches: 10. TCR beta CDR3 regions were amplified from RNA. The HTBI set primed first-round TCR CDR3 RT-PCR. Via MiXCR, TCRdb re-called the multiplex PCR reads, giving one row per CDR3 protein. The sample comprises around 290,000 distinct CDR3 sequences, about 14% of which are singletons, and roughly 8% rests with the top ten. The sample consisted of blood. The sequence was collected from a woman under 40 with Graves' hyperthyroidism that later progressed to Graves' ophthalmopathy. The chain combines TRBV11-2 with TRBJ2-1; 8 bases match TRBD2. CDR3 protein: CASFVAGGNEQFF. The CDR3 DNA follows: TGTGCCAGCTTCGTCGCGGGAGGAAACGAGCAGTTCTTC.